This TCR beta chain was identified in a study of control samples from healthy donors and cancer patients. Using immunoSEQ multiplex PCR, the repertoire was profiled, and TCRdb retains in-frame clones only, with some absent. The sample has around 58,000 clones; 70% to 90% are singletons. The CDR3 contains 14 residues. Trimming took 2 bases from V and 3 from J; bases not matched to a gene: 4. Germline V gene sequence: CDR1 MDHEN, CDR2 SYDVKM. This receptor was obtained from a man in his fifties or sixties in good health. Sequences were obtained from blood. The J gene is TRBJ2-7, the V gene TRBV28; 7 positions agree with TRBD1. CDR3 amino acids: CASSLSWDSYEQYF. CDR3 bases: TGTGCCAGCAGTTTAAGTTGGGACAGCTACGAGCAGTACTTC.